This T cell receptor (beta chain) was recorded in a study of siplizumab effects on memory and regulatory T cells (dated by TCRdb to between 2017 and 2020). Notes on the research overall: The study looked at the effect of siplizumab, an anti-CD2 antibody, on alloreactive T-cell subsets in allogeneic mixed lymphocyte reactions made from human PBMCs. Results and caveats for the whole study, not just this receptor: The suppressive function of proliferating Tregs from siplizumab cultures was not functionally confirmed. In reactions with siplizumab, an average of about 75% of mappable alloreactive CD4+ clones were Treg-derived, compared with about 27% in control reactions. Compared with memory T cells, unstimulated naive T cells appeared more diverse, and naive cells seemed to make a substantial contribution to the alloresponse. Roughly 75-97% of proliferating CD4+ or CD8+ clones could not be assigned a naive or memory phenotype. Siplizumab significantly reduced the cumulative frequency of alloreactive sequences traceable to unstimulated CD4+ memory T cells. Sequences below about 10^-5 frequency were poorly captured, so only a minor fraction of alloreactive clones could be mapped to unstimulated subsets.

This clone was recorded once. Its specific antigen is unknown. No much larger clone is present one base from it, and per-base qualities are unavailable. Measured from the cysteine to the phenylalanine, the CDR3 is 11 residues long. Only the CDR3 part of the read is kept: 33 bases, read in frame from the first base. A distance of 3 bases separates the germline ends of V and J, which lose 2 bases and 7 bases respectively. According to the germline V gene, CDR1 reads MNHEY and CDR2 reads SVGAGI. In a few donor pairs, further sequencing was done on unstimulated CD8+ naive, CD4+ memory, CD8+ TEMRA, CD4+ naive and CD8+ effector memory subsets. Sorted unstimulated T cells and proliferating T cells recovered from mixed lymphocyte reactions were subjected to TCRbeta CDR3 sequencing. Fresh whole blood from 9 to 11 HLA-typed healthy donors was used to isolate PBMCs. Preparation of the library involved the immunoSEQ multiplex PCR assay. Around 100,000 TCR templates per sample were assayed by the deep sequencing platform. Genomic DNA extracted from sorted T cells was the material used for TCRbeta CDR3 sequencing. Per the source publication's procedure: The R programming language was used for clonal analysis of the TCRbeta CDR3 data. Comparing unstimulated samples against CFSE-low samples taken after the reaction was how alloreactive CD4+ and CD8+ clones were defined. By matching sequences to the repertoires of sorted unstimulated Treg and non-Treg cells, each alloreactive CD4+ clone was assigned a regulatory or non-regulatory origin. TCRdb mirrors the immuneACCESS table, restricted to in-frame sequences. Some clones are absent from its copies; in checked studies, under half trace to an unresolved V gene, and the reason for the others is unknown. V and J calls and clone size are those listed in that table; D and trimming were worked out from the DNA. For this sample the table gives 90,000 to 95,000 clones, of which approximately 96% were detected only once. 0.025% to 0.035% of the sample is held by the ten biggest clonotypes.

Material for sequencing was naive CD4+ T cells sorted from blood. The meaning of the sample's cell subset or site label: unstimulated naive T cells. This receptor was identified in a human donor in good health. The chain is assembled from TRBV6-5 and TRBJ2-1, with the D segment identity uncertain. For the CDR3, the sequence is CASSYMNEQFF. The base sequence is TGTGCCAGCAGTTACATGAATGAGCAGTTCTTC.